The 27 T cell receptor beta chains below come from one sample, sequenced in a study of CD8+CD57+ T cells in acquired aplastic anemia. The use of genomic DNA as template underpinned the TCR beta VDJ and CDR3 profiling. TCRdb re-derived calls from the reads in MiXCR, one entry per CDR3 protein. The sample yields approximately 170,000 distinct CDR3 sequences, around half seen once. For sequencing, patients were chosen who had shown expansion of CD8+CD57+ cells by flow cytometry. The material sequenced was sorted CD4+, CD8+, or CD8+CD57+ T cells (not recorded which) from PBMCs. These TCRs come from a human donor with aplastic anemia.

This rearrangement joins TRBV6-1 to TRBJ2-1; possibly TRBD1 for D (6 bases). V lost 2 bases and J 2 bases, leaving 16 bases between the germline ends. The CDR3 runs 17 residues. Germline values: CDR1 MNHNS, CDR2 SASEGT. CDR3 in amino acids: CASSEKWAGAPYNEQFF. The CDR3 nucleotides are TGTGCCAGCAGTGAAAAGTGGGCAGGGGCCCCCTACAATGAGCAGTTCTTC.

The chain is built from TRBV2 and TRBJ2-7, with TRBD1 identical over 9 bases. This CDR3 has 14 residues. V lost 3 bases and J lost 2; bases outside the gene matches: 2. Germline lookup yields CDR1 SNHLY and CDR2 FYNNEI. The CDR3 spells CASSDGDRAYEQYF. The CDR3, as DNA: TGTGCCAGCAGTGATGGGGACAGGGCCTACGAGCAGTACTTC. The full variable domain, rest sourced from reference TRBV2 and TRBJ2-7, is EPEVTQTPSHQVTQMGQEVILRCVPISNHLYFYWYRQILGQKVEFLVSFYNNEISEKSEIFDDQFSVERPDGSNFTLKIRSTKLEDSAMYFCASSDGDRAYEQYFGPGTRLTVT.

This clonotype was seen repeatedly, ten times or more. The rearrangement joins TRBV12-3 or TRBV12-4 to TRBJ1-2; 9 nucleotides align to TRBD1. This CDR3 region has 13 residues. Losses at the gene ends were 6 bases for V and 7 bases for J; bases not matched to a gene: 6. The CDR3 nucleotides read TGTGCCAGCAGCCCACGGACAGGGGCTGGCTACACCTTC. Translated: CASSPRTGAGYTF.

There are a few counts of this clonotype. This chain connects TRBV20-1 to TRBJ2-1, with unresolved D. V lost 0 bases to trimming and J lost 9 bases, with 6 bases between them. The CDR3 is 11 residues long. Germline-derived CDR1 and CDR2 are DFQATT and SNEGSKA (reference sequence). This chain's CDR3 is CSARDWLEQFF. The CDR3 nucleotides are TGCAGTGCTAGAGATTGGCTTGAGCAGTTCTTC.

The rearrangement uses TRBV11-2 and TRBJ2-7, with a tentative D call TRBD1 (5 bases). Germline V lookup: CDR1 SGHAT, CDR2 FQNNGV. The CDR3 extends over 13 amino acids. Between the trimmed V and J ends, which lost 8 bases and 6 bases, there was a span of 17 bases. The DNA of the CDR3 is TGTGCCAGCTGCCTGCCAGGGAAGGTCGAGCAGTACTTC. Protein: CASCLPGKVEQYF.

The V gene is TRBV5-1, the J gene TRBJ1-2; D possibly corresponds to TRBD1 (6 bases). V lost 4 bases to trimming and J lost 8 bases, with 15 bases between them. This CDR3 has 13 amino acids. Looked up from germline, CDR1 is SGHRS and CDR2 is YFSETQ. The CDR3 is CASSSSQGRGYTF. The CDR3 DNA follows: TGCGCCAGCAGCAGCTCCCAGGGGCGAGGCTACACCTTC.

In the case of this clonotype: One base away lies a much larger clone, so this may be a sequencing read error. This chain connects TRBV5-1 to TRBJ1-4, with 9 nucleotides matching TRBD1. The germline V gene encodes CDR1 SGHRS and CDR2 YFSETQ. The CDR3 contains 16 residues. CDR3 sequence: CASSLANRGQGERLFF. CDR3 bases: TGCGCCAGCAGCTTGGCTAACAGGGGGCAGGGTGAAAGACTGTTTTTT.

This clonotype was picked up many times. The chain employs TRBV10-3 and TRBJ1-2, with 11 bases that match TRBD1. J was trimmed by 7 bases and V by 6 bases; bases with no gene match: 16. From germline, CDR1 is ENHRY and CDR2 SYGVKD. There are 17 residues in the CDR3. CDR3 in DNA: TGTGCCATCAGCGACAAAACCACGGGACAGGGGGTTGTTGGCTACACCTTC. Amino acids: CAISDKTTGQGVVGYTF.

The chain uses TRBV14 and TRBJ1-2; D ambiguous. Trimming removed 1 base from V and 8 bases from J, with 17 bases in between. The germline gives CDR1 SGHDN, CDR2 FVKESK. CDR3 length: 15 amino acids. The CDR3 loop is CASSQGAQDLGGYTF. The CDR3 DNA follows: TGTGCCAGCAGCCAAGGAGCTCAGGACTTGGGGGGCTACACCTTC. Full variable domain (missing parts from reference TRBV14 and TRBJ1-2): EAGVTQFPSHSVIEKGQTVTLRCDPISGHDNLYWYRRVMGKEIKFLLHFVKESKQDESGMPNNRFLAERTGGTYSTLKVQPAELEDSGVYFCASSQGAQDLGGYTFGSGTRLTVV.

This clonotype was recorded at least ten times. The genes are TRBV6-1 and TRBJ1-2, with D possibly being TRBD1 (5 bases). Trimming took off 2 bases at V and 3 bases at J, with 13 bases between the two ends. CDR3 length: 15 amino acids. Germline V gene lookup returns CDR1 MNHNS and CDR2 SASEGT. The CDR3 protein is CASSERRVRDYGYTF. The CDR3 nucleotides read TGTGCCAGCAGTGAACGTCGAGTCAGGGACTATGGCTACACCTTC.

This clonotype was seen ten or more times. The chain couples TRBV9 to TRBJ2-1; tentatively, D is TRBD2 (7 bases). This CDR3 contains 15 residues. From germline, CDR1 is SGDLS and CDR2 YYNGEE. Trimming shortened V by 0 bases and J by 4 bases, and 11 bases separated the two germline ends. For the CDR3, the DNA is TGTGCCAGCAGCGTAGGGGGGGGGCGATACAATGAGCAGTTCTTC. Its protein is CASSVGGGRYNEQFF. The variable domain in full, with the rest retrieved from reference TRBV9 and TRBJ2-1, is DSGVTQTPKHLITATGQRVTLRCSPRSGDLSVYWYQQSLDQGLQFLIQYYNGEERAKGNILERFSAQQFPDLHSELNLSSLELGDSALYFCASSVGGGRYNEQFFGPGTRLTVL.

This clonotype was counted ten times or more. This chain uses TRBV6-1 with TRBJ1-2; D gene uncertain. Per germline, CDR1 MNHNS and CDR2 SASEGT. V was shortened by 5 bases and J by 2 bases, with 9 bases between the two germline ends. The CDR3 totals 13 residues. CDR3 bases: TGTGCCAGCAGTCCTCAGGAGAACTATGGCTACACCTTC. It encodes CASSPQENYGYTF.

This clonotype showed up just a few times. A much larger clone differs by one base, so this may be a read error. In this CDR3 the conserved last residue, phenylalanine or tryptophan, is missing, so a read error is likely. The chain recombines TRBV9 with TRBJ2-1, with TRBD2 matching 8 bases. Germline V gene lookup returns CDR1 SGDLS and CDR2 YYNGEE. CDR3 length equals 15 residues. With V trimmed by 4 bases and J by 0 bases, 3 bases remained unmatched. The CDR3 nucleotides are TGTGCCAGCAGCATAGGACTAGCCTCCTACAATGAGCAGTTCCTC. Its translation: CASSIGLASYNEQFL.

The CDR3 DNA sequence: TGTGCCAGCACTCCCTCACAGGGTTGGTACGAGCAGTACTTC. It codes for CASTPSQGWYEQYF. The genes are TRBV10-3 and TRBJ2-7, with TRBD1 as a possible D gene (6 bases). Trimming took 10 bases from V and 4 from J, leaving 20 bases between them. This CDR3 is 14 amino acids long. Germline CDR1 reads ENHRY; CDR2 reads SYGVKD.

V gene TRBV24-1 combines with J gene TRBJ2-7, with D perhaps matching TRBD1 (5 bases). The germline V gene has CDR1 KGHDR and CDR2 SFDVKD. The V end lost 6 bases, the J end lost 3 bases, and 14 bases lay between the germline ends. The CDR3 has 14 amino acids. The DNA for the CDR3 is TGTGCCACCAGTCCGGGCACAGGTTTCTACGAGCAGTACTTC. Translating gives CATSPGTGFYEQYF.

This rearrangement joins TRBV10-3 to TRBJ2-2; 7 bases are a match to TRBD1. The CDR3 contains 15 residues. After removal of 5 bases from V and 0 bases from J, the junction contained 3 bases not matched to a gene. Germline V gives CDR1 ENHRY, CDR2 SYGVKD. The CDR3 nucleotides are TGTGCCATCAGTTATCAGGGGGCGAACACCGGGGAGCTGTTTTTT. Encoded protein: CAISYQGANTGELFF.

The V call is TRBV15, the J call TRBJ2-5; D is perhaps TRBD2 (6 bases). V was trimmed by 3 bases and J by 5 bases, leaving 13 bases between them. CDR1 and CDR2 (germline): LNHNV, YYDKDF (reference sequence). This CDR3 is 14 amino acids long. In DNA, the CDR3 is TGTGCCACCAGCAGCTCGGGGAGGCGGGAGACCCAGTACTTC. Its protein product is CATSSSGRRETQYF.

A few counts support this clonotype. The CDR3 DNA reads TGTGCCAGTAGTTCTCCAGGCAGGGTTCATCAGCCCCAGCATTTT. Protein sequence: CASSSPGRVHQPQHF. V usage is TRBV19 and J usage is TRBJ1-5; a weak D match, TRBD1 (5 bases). The length of the CDR3 is 15 residues. CDR1 LNHDA and CDR2 SQIVND come from the germline V gene (reference sequence). Between the trimmed V and J ends, which lost 5 bases and 5 bases, there was a span of 16 bases.

This clonotype was counted ten times or more. The chain links TRBV7-9 to TRBJ1-2; TRBD1 aligns across 9 bases. V trimming: 4 bases; J trimming: 6 bases; junction bases outside the gene matches: 9. Germline CDR1 SEHNR, CDR2 FQNEAQ (reference sequence). This CDR3 is built from 15 residues. The CDR3 nucleotides are TGTGCCAGCAGCTCAGGGACAGGGAAGGGTGATGGCTACACCTTC. Translation gives CASSSGTGKGDGYTF.

This clonotype showed up many times. The gene calls are TRBV6-2 or TRBV6-3 and TRBJ1-2; D call uncertain. Per germline, CDR1 MNHEY and CDR2 SVGEGT. The CDR3 covers 12 residues. Trimming pared 4 bases from V and 8 bases from J, leaving 11 bases between. In DNA, the CDR3 is TGTGCCAGCAGTTTCTTAAATGCGGGCTACACCTTC. It translates to CASSFLNAGYTF.

This clonotype occurred many times. The gene calls are TRBV19 and TRBJ2-1, with D possibly called TRBD1 or TRBD2 (6 bases each). Trimming stripped 4 bases from V and 2 bases from J, with 9 bases between. Germline V CDR1 and CDR2: LNHDA, SQIVND (reference sequence). The CDR3 is 14 amino acids. In DNA form, the CDR3 reads TGTGCCAGTAGTAAGGGGGGAACCTACAATGAGCAGTTCTTC. As protein: CASSKGGTYNEQFF.

The chain recombines TRBV11-2 with TRBJ1-1, with D possibly matching TRBD1 (5 bases). The ends were cut back, 5 bases at V and 1 base at J, with 14 bases in the middle. Germline CDR1 SGHAT, CDR2 FQNNGV. The CDR3 extends over 15 amino acids. The CDR3 nucleotides read TGTGCCAGCAGCCGTCCGGGACTGACGAACACTGAAGCTTTCTTT. It codes for CASSRPGLTNTEAFF.

The chain couples TRBV9 to TRBJ1-1; no clear D. With 4 bases removed from V and 4 bases from J, the gap between germline ends came to 14 bases. This CDR3 is built from 14 residues. Germline-derived CDR1 and CDR2 are SGDLS and YYNGEE. The CDR3: CASSPGVEGTEAFF. For the CDR3, the DNA is TGTGCCAGCAGCCCTGGGGTCGAGGGCACTGAAGCTTTCTTT.

The chain carries TRBV2 and TRBJ2-3; 12 nucleotides line up with TRBD2. This CDR3 is built from 15 residues. Germline V CDR1 and CDR2: SNHLY, FYNNEI. V gave up 4 bases and J gave up 4 bases; unmatched junction bases: 3. The CDR3 reads CASSVLAGGPDTQYF. Written as DNA, the CDR3 is TGTGCCAGCAGTGTCCTAGCGGGAGGGCCAGATACGCAGTATTTT.

A word on this clonotype: The germline gene is not matched at one end of the junction; a read error may be the cause. The genes are TRBV18 and TRBJ2-1; D gene ambiguous. The CDR3 totals 15 residues. The V gene's germline CDR1 is KGHSH and CDR2 LQKENI. The CDR3 sequence: CASSPKLSSYNEQLF. The DNA of the CDR3 is TGTGCCAGCTCACCAAAGCTGAGCTCCTACAATGAGCAGCTCTTC. Variable domain in full (rest from reference TRBV18 and TRBJ2-1): NAGVMQNPRHLVRRRGQEARLRCSPMKGHSHVYWYRQLPEEGLKFMVYLQKENIIDESGMPKERFSAEFPKEGPSILRIQQVVRGDSAAYFCASSPKLSSYNEQLFGPGTRLTVL.

The chain combines TRBV2 with TRBJ1-2, with a weak D call TRBD1 (5 bases). Trimming took 6 bases from V and 5 from J, leaving 7 bases between them. Germline-derived CDR1 and CDR2 are SNHLY and FYNNEI. The CDR3 loop spans 11 amino acids. The CDR3 nucleotides read TGTGCCAGCAGACAGGCTTATGGCTACACCTTC. Its translation: CASRQAYGYTF. Filled out from reference TRBV2 and TRBJ1-2, the complete variable domain reads EPEVTQTPSHQVTQMGQEVILRCVPISNHLYFYWYRQILGQKVEFLVSFYNNEISEKSEIFDDQFSVERPDGSNFTLKIRSTKLEDSAMYFCASRQAYGYTFGSGTRLTVV.

This clonotype came up a few times. This rearrangement joins TRBV2 to TRBJ1-6, with a tentative D call TRBD1 (5 bases). Germline lookup yields CDR1 SNHLY and CDR2 FYNNEI. V lost 8 bases to trimming and J lost 6 bases, with 11 bases between them. CDR3 length: 13 amino acids. The CDR3 is CASETDINSPLHF. CDR3 coding DNA: TGTGCCAGCGAGACAGATATTAATTCACCCCTCCACTTT.